This T cell receptor beta chain was retrieved from a study of early T cells in non-severe SARS-CoV-2 infection. For the study at large: The chains were unpaired, and the sequenced material was bulk RNA from unsorted whole blood. The study's findings and limits: Matching against VDJdb likely underestimated virus-specific expansions, favoring anti-spike CD8.

As part of library construction, unique molecular identifiers were attached to individual cDNA molecules. MiXCR, run by TCRdb on the 5' RACE reads, gives a single entry per CDR3 protein. The table shows 60,000 or so distinct CDR3 sequences, with approximately 9.9% occurring only once. This clonotype was seen a few times. Its antigen is unidentified. The ends were cut back, 7 bases at V and 0 bases at J, with 17 bases in the middle. This CDR3 contains 17 residues. From germline, CDR1 is SGHRS and CDR2 YFSETQ. This chain links TRBV5-1 with TRBJ1-6; D not resolved. The sequence was collected from an adult who was a healthcare worker with PCR-confirmed SARS-CoV-2 infection or an uninfected control (not recorded which). Input material: whole blood. The CDR3 protein is CASSEVDRSSYNSPLHF. The CDR3 coding sequence is TGCGCCAGCTCGGAAGTGGACCGAAGCTCCTATAATTCACCCCTCCACTTT. The full variable domain, its missing parts supplied by reference TRBV5-1 and TRBJ1-6, is KAGVTQTPRYLIKTRGQQVTLSCSPISGHRSVSWYQQTPGQGLQFLFEYFSETQRNKGNFPGRFSGRQFSNSRSEMNVSTLELGDSALYLCASSEVDRSSYNSPLHFGNGTRLTVT.